Each of the 11 T cell receptor beta chains below was sequenced from the same sample in a study of post-analysis software for immune sequencing data. Overall study findings and caveats: The five TRBV segments detected at higher frequency in patients than in controls included TRBV5-6, TRBV5-1 and TRBV20-1.

These receptors are not linked to any known antigen. Unique molecular identifiers were built into the TCR beta cDNA libraries. TCRdb reprocessed the PCR reads via MiXCR and lists one record per CDR3 protein. This table holds about 820,000 distinct CDR3 sequences, approximately 53% found once. Specimen: blood. The receptors here all came from a girl aged 5 to 17 with multiple sclerosis.

This clonotype was counted between two and nine times. The chain links TRBV5-1 to TRBJ2-5; the match to TRBD2 covers 11 bases. With V trimmed by 4 bases and J by 0 bases, 8 bases remained unmatched. Germline V gene sequence: CDR1 SGHRS, CDR2 YFSETQ. The CDR3 has 17 residues. CDR3 loop: CASSKEGLAGYQETQYF. In DNA, the CDR3 is TGCGCCAGCAGCAAAGAAGGACTAGCGGGCTACCAAGAGACCCAGTACTTC.

The chain employs TRBV18 and TRBJ2-7; D gene uncertain. This CDR3 contains 12 residues. The V gene's germline CDR1 is KGHSH and CDR2 LQKENI. V was shortened by 2 bases and J by 4 bases, with 6 bases between the two germline ends. DNA of the CDR3: TGTGCCAGCTCACCAAGTGAGTACGAGCAGTACTTC. The encoded protein is CASSPSEYEQYF.

This chain links TRBV5-1 with TRBJ2-7; TRBD2 is a possible D gene (6 bases). The ends were cut back, 4 bases at V and 5 bases at J, with 19 bases in the middle. Germline assignment: CDR1 SGHRS and CDR2 YFSETQ. This CDR3 region has 15 residues. The DNA of the CDR3 is TGCGCCAGCAGCGATGGGCGGACTACGGCCCACGAGCAGTACTTC. The encoded protein is CASSDGRTTAHEQYF.

The rearrangement links TRBV12-3 or TRBV12-4 to TRBJ2-5, with D perhaps matching TRBD2 (6 bases). The V end was cut by 5 bases, the J end by 2 bases, with 21 bases between. The CDR3 totals 17 residues. This chain's CDR3 is CASSPPARGWTQETQYF. CDR3 nucleotides: TGTGCCAGCAGTCCTCCAGCCCGGGGGTGGACGCAAGAGACCCAGTACTTC.

The chain combines TRBV30 with TRBJ2-7, with 9 bases fitting TRBD1. V lost 1 base to trimming and J lost 11 bases; unmatched junction nucleotides: 3. Per germline, CDR1 GTSNPN and CDR2 SVGIG (reference sequence). The CDR3 loop spans 11 amino acids. CDR3 region: CAWSGDRGKYF. Here the CDR3 DNA reads TGTGCCTGGAGTGGCGACAGGGGGAAGTACTTC.

This clonotype was seen only a few times. The CDR3 here is CSVVGPGVGEKLFF. The CDR3 DNA sequence: TGCAGCGTTGTGGGCCCCGGGGTGGGTGAAAAACTGTTTTTT. The chain has TRBV29-1 and TRBJ1-4; D is unresolved. CDR1 and CDR2 (germline): SQVTM, ANQGSEA. The CDR3 has 14 amino acids. With 4 bases removed from V and 7 bases from J, the gap between germline ends came to 16 bases.

This clonotype has only a few counts. The CDR3 loop is CSARETGQISGANVLTF. Here the CDR3 DNA reads TGCAGTGCTAGAGAAACCGGACAGATCTCTGGGGCCAACGTCCTGACTTTC. The chain recombines TRBV20-1 with TRBJ2-6; possible D gene TRBD1, 6 bases. The CDR3 totals 17 residues. Germline lookup yields CDR1 DFQATT and CDR2 SNEGSKA (reference sequence). Deletions cut 0 bases from V and 0 bases from J, with 12 bases between.

The chain joins TRBV5-1 to TRBJ2-7; 9 bases align to TRBD1. V was pared by 4 bases and J by 3 bases, with 14 bases of the junction left unmatched. This CDR3 contains 17 residues. Germline V gene data show CDR1 as SGHRS and CDR2 as YFSETQ. The CDR3 region has the DNA TGCGCCAGCAGCGTGTACGAATTCGGGACAGGGTTCTACGAGCAGTACTTC. Translation gives CASSVYEFGTGFYEQYF.

V is TRBV30 and J is TRBJ1-2; D uncertain. The CDR3 is 15 amino acids. Per the germline V gene, CDR1 is GTSNPN and CDR2 is SVGIG (reference sequence). V was trimmed by 1 base and J by 8 bases, leaving 20 bases between them. This CDR3 reads CAWSAMEGAGEGYTF. As DNA, the CDR3 is TGTGCCTGGAGTGCCATGGAGGGAGCGGGCGAGGGCTACACCTTC.

The chain has TRBV6-6 and TRBJ2-7, with TRBD2 matching over 15 bases. The J call may not be correct, given that the DNA end is closer to TRBJ2-5. The germline CDR1 and CDR2 sequences are MNHNY and SVGAGI (reference sequence). The CDR3 spans 16 residues. The CDR3 reads CASSSWTSGRGETQYF. In DNA, the CDR3 is TGTGCCAGCAGTTCCTGGACTAGCGGGAGGGGTGAGACCCAGTACTTC.

This clonotype was seen a few times. V usage is TRBV29-1 and J usage is TRBJ1-2, with unresolved D. CDR3 length equals 10 residues. V lost 3 bases to trimming and J lost 7 bases, with 6 bases between them. Germline V gene sequence: CDR1 SQVTM, CDR2 ANQGSEA. The CDR3 coding sequence is TGCAGCGTTGAGGGATGTGGCTACACCTTC. This codes for CSVEGCGYTF.